The table lists the clone carrying this T cell receptor beta chain with a few counts. Its antigen is unknown. This specimen belongs to a study of beta chain features in type 1 diabetes. Study results and limitations: In every one of the four CD4+ subsets, TCRB CDR3s were moderately but significantly shorter in Type 1 diabetes patients. The study found that naive, central memory and Treg TCRB repertoires appeared more similar in patients than in healthy donors.

The authors reverse transcribed all of the isolated RNA, so sequencing captured expressed TCRB transcripts. The average read count of naive, central memory and regulatory T cell samples was about 3.57 million. The method was immunoSEQ multiplex PCR; TCRdb's version includes in-frame clones alone and lacks a portion of them. The sample carries about 340,000 clones, approximately 10% recorded once. Germline-derived CDR1 and CDR2 are WNHNN and SYGVQD (reference sequence). V lost 2 bases and J lost 6; bases outside the gene matches: 9. The CDR3 has 16 residues. On average, the one heparinised blood draw given by each donor was approximately 0.12 L.

This clonotype originated in a man aged 25 to 45 with type 1 diabetes. The sequenced sample consisted of central memory CD4+ T cells from blood. The chain couples TRBV10-1 to TRBJ2-7, with 11 bases matching TRBD1. The CDR3 loop reads CASSENSGTGGSEQYF. CDR3 bases: TGCGCCAGCAGTGAGAATTCCGGGACAGGGGGTAGCGAGCAGTACTTC.